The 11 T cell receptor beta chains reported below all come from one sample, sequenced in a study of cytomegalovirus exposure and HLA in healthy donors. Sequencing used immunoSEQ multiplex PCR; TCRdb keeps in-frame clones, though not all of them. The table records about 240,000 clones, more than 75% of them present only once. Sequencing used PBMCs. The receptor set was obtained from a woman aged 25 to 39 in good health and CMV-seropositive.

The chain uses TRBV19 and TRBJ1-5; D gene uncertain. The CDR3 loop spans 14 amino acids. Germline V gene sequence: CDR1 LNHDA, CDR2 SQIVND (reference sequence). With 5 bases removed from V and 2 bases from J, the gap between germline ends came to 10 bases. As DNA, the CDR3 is TGTGCCAGTAGTTCGGGTAGTCGCAATCAGCCCCAGCATTTT. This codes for CASSSGSRNQPQHF.

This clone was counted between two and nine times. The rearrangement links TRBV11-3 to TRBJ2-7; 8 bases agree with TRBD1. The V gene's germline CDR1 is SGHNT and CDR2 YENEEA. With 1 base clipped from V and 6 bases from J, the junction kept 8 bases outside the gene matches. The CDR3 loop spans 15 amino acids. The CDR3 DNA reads TGTGCCAGCAGCTTAGGCGGACGGACAGGGAGCGAGCAGTACTTC. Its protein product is CASSLGGRTGSEQYF. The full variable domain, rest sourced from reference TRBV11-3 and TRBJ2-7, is EAGVVQSPRYKIIEKKQPVAFWCNPISGHNTLYWYLQNLGQGPELLIRYENEEAVDDSQLPKDRFSAERLKGVDSTLKIQPAELGDSAVYLCASSLGGRTGSEQYFGPGTRLTVT.

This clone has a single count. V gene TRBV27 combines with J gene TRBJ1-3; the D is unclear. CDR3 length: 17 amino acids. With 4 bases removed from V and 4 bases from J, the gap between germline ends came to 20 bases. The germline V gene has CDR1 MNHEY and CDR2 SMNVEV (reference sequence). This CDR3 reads CASSSLGRTRRGNTIYF. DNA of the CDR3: TGTGCCAGCAGTTCCCTCGGAAGGACTCGACGGGGAAACACCATATATTTT.

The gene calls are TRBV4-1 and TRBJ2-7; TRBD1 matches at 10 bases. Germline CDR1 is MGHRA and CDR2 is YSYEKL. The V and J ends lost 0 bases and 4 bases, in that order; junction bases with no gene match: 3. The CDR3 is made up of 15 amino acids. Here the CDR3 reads CASSQEGTGDYEQYF. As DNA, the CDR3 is TGCGCCAGCAGCCAAGAGGGGACAGGGGATTACGAGCAGTACTTC.

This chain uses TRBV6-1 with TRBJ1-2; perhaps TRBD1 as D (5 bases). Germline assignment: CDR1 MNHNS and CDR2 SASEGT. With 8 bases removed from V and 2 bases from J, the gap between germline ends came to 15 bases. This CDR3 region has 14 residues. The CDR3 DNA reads TGTGCCAGCGGGGGGGAGGGGCGCAACTATGGCTACACCTTC. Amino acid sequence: CASGGEGRNYGYTF.

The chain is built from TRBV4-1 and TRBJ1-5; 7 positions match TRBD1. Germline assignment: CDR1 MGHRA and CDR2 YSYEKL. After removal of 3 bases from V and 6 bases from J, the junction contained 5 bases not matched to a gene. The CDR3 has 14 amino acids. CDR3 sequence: CASSHTGVSQPQHF. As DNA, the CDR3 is TGCGCCAGCAGCCATACAGGGGTAAGTCAGCCCCAGCATTTT.

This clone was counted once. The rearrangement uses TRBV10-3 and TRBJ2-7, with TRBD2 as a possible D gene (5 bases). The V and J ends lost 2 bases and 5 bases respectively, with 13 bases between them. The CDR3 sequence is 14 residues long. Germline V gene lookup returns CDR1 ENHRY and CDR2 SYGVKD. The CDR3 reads CAISEAREKDEQYF. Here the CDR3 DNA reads TGTGCCATCAGTGAGGCGAGGGAGAAGGACGAGCAGTACTTC.

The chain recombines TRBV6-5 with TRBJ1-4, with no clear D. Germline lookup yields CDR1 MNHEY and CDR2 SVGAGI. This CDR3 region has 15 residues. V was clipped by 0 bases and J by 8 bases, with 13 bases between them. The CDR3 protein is CASSYSGGFGEKLFF. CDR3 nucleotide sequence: TGTGCCAGCAGTTACTCAGGAGGCTTCGGGGAAAAACTGTTTTTT.

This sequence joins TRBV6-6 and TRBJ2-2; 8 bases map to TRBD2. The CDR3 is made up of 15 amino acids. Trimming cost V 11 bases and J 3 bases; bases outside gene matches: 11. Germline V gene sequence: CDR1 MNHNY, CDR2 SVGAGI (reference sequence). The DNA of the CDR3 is TGTGCCTCAAAGCAGCGGGAGAGGGACACCGGGGAGCTGTTTTTT. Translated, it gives CASKQRERDTGELFF.

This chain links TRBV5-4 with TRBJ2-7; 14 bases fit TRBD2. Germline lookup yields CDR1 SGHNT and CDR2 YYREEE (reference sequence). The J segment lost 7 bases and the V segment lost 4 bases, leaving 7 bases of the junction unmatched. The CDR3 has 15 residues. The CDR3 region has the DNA TGTGCCAGCAGCCTGGGACTAGCGGGAGAGGATGAGCAGTACTTC. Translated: CASSLGLAGEDEQYF. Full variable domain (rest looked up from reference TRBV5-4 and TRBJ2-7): ETGVTQSPTHLIKTRGQQVTLRCSSQSGHNTVSWYQQALGQGPQFIFQYYREEENGRGNFPPRFSGLQFPNYSSELNVNALELDDSALYLCASSLGLAGEDEQYFGPGTRLTVT.

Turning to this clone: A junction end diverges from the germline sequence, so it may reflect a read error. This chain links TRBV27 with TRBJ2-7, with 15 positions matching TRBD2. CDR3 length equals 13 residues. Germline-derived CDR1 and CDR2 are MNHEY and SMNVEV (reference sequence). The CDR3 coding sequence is TGTGCCAGCAGCACCGGGACTAGCGGGAGGACCCTCTTC. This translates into CASSTGTSGRTLF.